These 21 T cell receptor beta chains came from one sample sequenced in a study of CD8+CD57+ T cells in acquired aplastic anemia. The template for TCR beta VDJ and CDR3 sequence profiling was genomic DNA. One entry per CDR3 protein results from TCRdb running MiXCR on the reads. The repertoire holds about 54,000 distinct CDR3 sequences, with around 57% as singletons. Selection for sequencing was limited to patients who had shown CD8+CD57+ cell expansion by flow cytometry. Material: sorted CD4+, CD8+, or CD8+CD57+ T cells (not recorded which) from PBMCs. Source of these receptors: a human donor with aplastic anemia.

In this sample, this clonotype turned up many times. The J gene is TRBJ1-3, the V gene TRBV14; no reliable D call. This CDR3 is 13 amino acids long. Looked up from germline, CDR1 is SGHDN and CDR2 is FVKESK. Trimming took off 4 bases at V and 11 bases at J, with 15 bases between the two ends. The CDR3 sequence: CASSRHPRDAIYF. DNA of the CDR3: TGTGCCAGCAGCCGCCATCCCCGAGATGCCATATATTTT.

This clonotype has a handful of counts. The V and J genes are TRBV2 and TRBJ2-1, with 9 bases that match TRBD2. The trim removed 6 bases at V and 5 bases at J, leaving 5 bases unmatched. This CDR3 spans 14 amino acids. In germline, CDR1 is SNHLY, CDR2 FYNNEI. DNA of the CDR3: TGTGCCAGCAGCTCGGGACTAGCCAACAATGAGCAGTTCTTC. Translated: CASSSGLANNEQFF.

This clonotype was recorded a few times. The gene calls are TRBV11-2 and TRBJ2-2; D unclear. CDR3 length: 15 amino acids. Germline lookup yields CDR1 SGHAT and CDR2 FQNNGV. V was pared by 2 bases and J by 4 bases, with 11 bases between. CDR3 sequence reads: CASSLWAGSTGELFF. The DNA of the CDR3 is TGTGCCAGCAGCTTATGGGCTGGAAGCACCGGGGAGCTGTTTTTT.

This clonotype appeared once. The chain links TRBV11-1 to TRBJ2-3, with 10 bases identical to TRBD1. The CDR3 length is 16 residues. Trimming cost V 3 bases and J 1 base; bases outside gene matches: 4. Per germline, CDR1 SGHAT and CDR2 FQDESV (reference sequence). CDR3 nucleotide sequence: TGTGCCAGCAGCTTCCCGACAGGGGGCGGCACAGATACGCAGTATTTT. This translates into CASSFPTGGGTDTQYF.

This clonotype was counted many times. The V gene is TRBV11-2, the J gene TRBJ2-1, with 9 bases fitting TRBD2. This CDR3 spans 17 amino acids. Germline CDR1 reads SGHAT; CDR2 reads FQNNGV. V shed 3 bases and J 3 bases; nucleotides not matched to a gene: 9. This CDR3 reads CASSFSSGGFGYNEQFF. The CDR3 coding sequence is TGTGCCAGCAGCTTCTCAAGCGGGGGGTTCGGCTACAATGAGCAGTTCTTC.

Worth noting for this clonotype: The junction departs from the called germline gene at one end, perhaps through a read error. The chain joins TRBV4-1 to TRBJ1-1; D unresolved. The CDR3 totals 13 residues. The germline CDR1 and CDR2 sequences are MGHRA and YSYEKL. The CDR3 protein is CASGLQSNTEASF. CDR3 bases: TGCGCCAGCGGCCTCCAATCCAACACTGAAGCTTCCTTT.

This clonotype was seen more than once but under ten times. A much bigger clone sits one base away, suggesting this may be a read error. The chain combines TRBV18 with TRBJ1-2; TRBD1 matches at 9 bases. The CDR3 is 14 amino acids. Germline loops: CDR1 KGHSH, CDR2 LQKENI. CDR3 sequence reads: CASPPPGQGYGYTF. The CDR3 nucleotides are TGTGCCAGCCCACCACCGGGACAGGGCTATGGCTACACCTTC.

The gene calls are TRBV5-4 and TRBJ1-6; possibly TRBD1 for D (5 bases). Germline V gene sequence: CDR1 SGHNT, CDR2 YYREEE (reference sequence). V shed 2 bases and J shed 10 bases, with 10 bases lying between them. This CDR3 is built from 13 residues. The CDR3 sequence is CASSFRGGSPLHF. In DNA form, the CDR3 reads TGTGCCAGCAGCTTCCGCGGGGGATCACCCCTCCACTTT.

Many counts were recorded for this clonotype. The chain has TRBV11-2 and TRBJ1-5; 8 bases are a match to TRBD1. CDR3 length equals 15 residues. Germline-derived CDR1 and CDR2 are SGHAT and FQNNGV. The trim removed 0 bases at V and 2 bases at J, leaving 0 bases unmatched. The DNA for the CDR3 is TGTGCCAGCAGCTTAGAACAGGGGGGCAATCAGCCCCAGCATTTT. Protein product: CASSLEQGGNQPQHF.

V gene TRBV7-2 combines with J gene TRBJ1-2, with D hard to call. V was trimmed by 5 bases and J by 5 bases, leaving 18 bases between them. This CDR3 has 15 amino acids. The V gene's germline CDR1 is SGHTA and CDR2 FQGNSA. The CDR3 spells CASSLIFSGKYGYTF. For the CDR3, the DNA is TGTGCCAGCAGCCTCATCTTTTCGGGGAAGTATGGCTACACCTTC.

The gene calls are TRBV7-2 and TRBJ2-7; a possible D gene is TRBD2 (6 bases). Germline-derived CDR1 and CDR2 are SGHTA and FQGNSA. The CDR3 runs 15 residues. V was clipped by 4 bases and J by 7 bases, with 20 bases between them. CDR3 bases: TGTGCCAGCAGCTCGGGGGTAGCGGTAGAAAGGGAGCAGTACTTC. Its protein is CASSSGVAVEREQYF. Together with reference TRBV7-2 and TRBJ2-7, the CDR3 gives the full variable domain: GAGVSQSPSNKVTEKGKDVELRCDPISGHTALYWYRQSLGQGLEFLIYFQGNSAPDKSGLPSDRFSAERTGGSVSTLTIQRTQQEDSAVYLCASSSGVAVEREQYFGPGTRLTVT.

J is TRBJ2-7 and V is TRBV19; 7 nucleotides match TRBD1. The V segment lost 8 bases and the J segment 4 bases; nucleotides outside the gene matches: 14. From germline, CDR1 is LNHDA and CDR2 SQIVND (reference sequence). The CDR3 is 15 residues long. CDR3 bases: TGTGCCAGTGCCCCCGGACAGGACCAACCTTACGAGCAGTACTTC. Translated, it gives CASAPGQDQPYEQYF.

This clonotype was counted at least ten times. This chain joins TRBV4-1 and TRBJ1-2; 9 nucleotides align to TRBD1. J lost 2 bases, V lost 0 bases, and 4 bases had no gene match. From germline, CDR1 is MGHRA and CDR2 YSYEKL. This CDR3 region has 16 residues. The CDR3 loop reads CASSQDRTGGNYGYTF. The CDR3 DNA is TGCGCCAGCAGCCAAGATAGAACAGGGGGCAACTATGGCTACACCTTC.

In the case of this clonotype: A much larger clone sits a single nucleotide away, making a read error possible. The chain uses TRBV2 and TRBJ1-2; possibly TRBD1 for D (6 bases). The CDR3 totals 11 residues. Deletions cut 8 bases from V and 4 bases from J, with 8 bases between. Germline V gene lookup returns CDR1 SNHLY and CDR2 FYNNEI. CDR3 sequence: CASGDTYGYTF. The CDR3 region has the DNA TGTGCCAGCGGGGACACCTATGGCTACACCTTC.

This chain connects TRBV20-1 to TRBJ2-7, with 11 positions matching TRBD1. This CDR3 is built from 12 residues. The germline CDR1 and CDR2 sequences are DFQATT and SNEGSKA (reference sequence). The CDR3 DNA sequence: TGCAGCCCGGGACAGGGGGACTACGAGCAGTACTTC. It specifies CSPGQGDYEQYF.

The CDR3 nucleotides read TGTGCCAGCAGCGTAGGACCCCAACGGGGTTCACCCCTCCACTTT. This sequence encodes CASSVGPQRGSPLHF. The rearrangement links TRBV25-1 to TRBJ1-6; the D is unclear. The V and J ends lost 6 bases and 9 bases respectively, with 18 bases between them. Germline V gene sequence: CDR1 MGHDK, CDR2 SYGVNS. CDR3 length: 15 residues.

This chain uses TRBV4-3 with TRBJ1-1; perhaps TRBD1 as D (6 bases). V was shortened by 2 bases and J by 3 bases, with 16 bases between the two germline ends. Germline CDR1 and CDR2: LGHNA and YSLEER. This CDR3 region has 16 residues. The CDR3 sequence: CASSQIRSSGDTEAFF. For the CDR3, the DNA is TGCGCCAGCAGCCAAATCCGATCGTCAGGGGACACTGAAGCTTTCTTT.

This clonotype was counted a few times. An end of the junction does not agree with germline; a read error may underlie this. The chain employs TRBV29-1 and TRBJ1-2; D gene uncertain. This CDR3 region has 11 residues. CDR1 and CDR2 from the germline V gene are SQVTM and ANQGSEA. In DNA, the CDR3 is TGCAGCGTTGAAGATCTGGCCGGTAGTCCCTTC. Translated: CSVEDLAGSPF. Combining the CDR3 with reference TRBV29-1 and TRBJ1-2 gives the whole variable domain SAVISQKPSRDICQRGTSLTIQCQVDSQVTMMFWYRQQPGQSLTLIATANQGSEATYESGFVIDKFPISRPNLTFSTLTVSNMSPEDSSIYLCSVEDLAGSPFGSGTRLTVV.

The chain joins TRBV12-3 or TRBV12-4 to TRBJ2-5; the D gene is possibly TRBD2 (6 bases). This CDR3 has 14 residues. Trimming took off 5 bases at V and 5 bases at J, with 15 bases between the two ends. CDR3 residues: CASSPAGAGETQYF. The CDR3 bases are TGTGCCAGCAGTCCAGCCGGGGCGGGGGAGACCCAGTACTTC.

This clonotype was seen a handful of times. The CDR3 DNA sequence: TGTGCCAGCAGTCCCAGGGGGGATGGCTACACCTTC. Encoded protein: CASSPRGDGYTF. The rearrangement uses TRBV9 and TRBJ1-2, with 7 positions matching TRBD1. V was clipped by 5 bases and J by 6 bases; unmatched bases: 4. The CDR3 has 12 residues. From germline, CDR1 is SGDLS and CDR2 YYNGEE.

This clonotype was observed a few times. The chain recombines TRBV10-2 with TRBJ2-7; 8 bases match TRBD1. Per germline, CDR1 WSHSY and CDR2 SAAADI. The J segment lost 4 bases and the V segment lost 2 bases, leaving 13 bases of the junction unmatched. The CDR3 spans 17 residues. The CDR3 DNA is TGCGCCAGCAGTGAGAACCCCCCTGACAGGGGCCCGTACGAGCAGTACGTC. Amino acid sequence: CASSENPPDRGPYEQYV.